Reported below is one TCR beta chain. Antigen unknown. The CDR3 runs to 15 residues. CDR1 and CDR2 from the germline V gene are MDHEN and SYDVKM. V lost 3 bases, J lost 6 bases, and 14 bases lay in between. Some clones are missing from TCRdb's copy, which holds only in-frame ones; the method was immunoSEQ multiplex PCR. The sample records approximately 740,000 clones, 85% to 95% being singletons. The entry originates in a study of shared clonotypes between healthy human individuals. Study details: The study used three CD4 naive, three CD4 memory, two CD8 naive and one CD8 memory plate per donor.

CD45RO-negative, CCR7-positively selected cells formed the naive CD8 fraction, excluding terminally differentiated effector memory CD45RA+ cells. General study points: Specimens sampled were limited to blood, with tissue repertoires likely differing. Estimated clonotype richness was generally higher in naive than memory subsets.

This receptor was taken from a man aged 30 to 45 in good health. Source material: naive CD8+ T cells sorted from blood. The chain joins TRBV28 to TRBJ2-2; no clear D gene. CDR3 sequence: CASSFAEVVAGELFF. CDR3 DNA sequence: TGTGCCAGCAGTTTTGCTGAGGTGGTCGCCGGGGAGCTGTTTTTT.